Listed below are T cell receptor beta chains from one sample, sequenced in a study of PD-1 blockade in classical Hodgkin lymphoma. Sequencing used immunoSEQ multiplex PCR; TCRdb keeps in-frame clones, though not all of them. The table has roughly 19,000 clones, around 80% seen once. The sample here was peripheral blood mononuclear cells (PBMCs), taken before the fourth cycle of nivolumab. These receptors all stem from a human donor with classical Hodgkin lymphoma. Each CDR3 is given with its conserved first and last residue. The D gene is left open where the match is weak. Size values are once, few and many counts, or a class for expanded clones, and some rows have none.

>NA|TRBV7-3|TRBD2|TRBJ2-7
TGTGCCAGCAGCTCCAACCCAGCTAGCGGGAGTTCTCAGTACTTC
CASSSNPASGSSQYF
>once|TRBV30|NA|TRBJ2-3
TGTGCCTGGAGTAGGGCAGATACGCAGTATTTT
CAWSRADTQYF
>medium-sized|TRBV21-1|NA|TRBJ1-1
TGTGCCAGCAGCAAAACACATCCTCAGGGATTTTGTGCTTTCTTT
CASSKTHPQGFCAFF
>NA|TRBV18|TRBD1|TRBJ2-2
TGTGCCAGCTCACTCCGACAGGGGGAGGTTGCCGGGGAGCTGTTTTTT
CASSLRQGEVAGELFF
>NA|TRBV9|TRBD1|TRBJ1-2
TGTGCCAGCAGCTCATCTCAGGGGGTCTATGGCTACACCTTC
CASSSSQGVYGYTF
>once|TRBV4-2|TRBD1|TRBJ1-6
TGTGCCAGCAGCGAATCCCCGACAGGGGCAAATTCACCCCTCCACTTT
CASSESPTGANSPLHF
>NA|TRBV29-1|NA|TRBJ1-3
TGCAGCGCCCGAACAGGTATAGACTCTGGAAACACCATATATTTT
CSARTGIDSGNTIYF
>NA|TRBV9|TRBD2|TRBJ2-1
TGTGCCAGCAGCGGATTAGCGGGAGTCACCTACAATGAGCAGTTCTTC
CASSGLAGVTYNEQFF
>NA|TRBV6-5|TRBD1|TRBJ2-1
TGTGCCAGCAGTATCCTGACAGGGGGTTATGAGCAGTTCTTC
CASSILTGGYEQFF
>few|TRBV18|NA|TRBJ2-7
TGTGCCAGCTCTTGGACGGGACAAGTGAGATACGAGCAGTACTTC
CASSWTGQVRYEQYF
>medium-sized|TRBV7-2|NA|TRBJ2-5
TGTGCCAGCAGCAAAACCCAAGAGACCCAGTACTTC
CASSKTQETQYF
>once|TRBV20-1|NA|TRBJ2-5
TGCAGTGCTAGGAAAGAGACCCAGTACTTC
CSARKETQYF
>NA|TRBV7-9|TRBD1|TRBJ2-2
TGTGCCAGCATCGGAATTGGTGCAGGGGGAACCGGGGAGCTGTTTTTT
CASIGIGAGGTGELFF
>NA|TRBV27|NA|TRBJ1-4
TGTGCCAGCAGGGGCACTTGGGGGTTAGGTAATGAAAAACTGTTTTTT
CASRGTWGLGNEKLFF
>NA|TRBV6-6|NA|TRBJ2-5
TGTGCCAGCACCAGATCGGCGCAAGAGACCCAGTACTTC
CASTRSAQETQYF
>NA|TRBV6-1|TRBD1|TRBJ1-2
TGTGCCAGCAGTGGACAGGGGCCTTTCGGTGGCTACACCTTC
CASSGQGPFGGYTF
>NA|TRBV4-3|NA|TRBJ1-2
TGCGCCAGCAGCCAAGTGCAGGGGCCCCTTAACTATGGCTACACCTTC
CASSQVQGPLNYGYTF
>NA|TRBV5-1|TRBD1|TRBJ2-5
TGCGCCAGCAGCTTGGGGGACAGGTTGGAAGAGACCCAGTACTTC
CASSLGDRLEETQYF